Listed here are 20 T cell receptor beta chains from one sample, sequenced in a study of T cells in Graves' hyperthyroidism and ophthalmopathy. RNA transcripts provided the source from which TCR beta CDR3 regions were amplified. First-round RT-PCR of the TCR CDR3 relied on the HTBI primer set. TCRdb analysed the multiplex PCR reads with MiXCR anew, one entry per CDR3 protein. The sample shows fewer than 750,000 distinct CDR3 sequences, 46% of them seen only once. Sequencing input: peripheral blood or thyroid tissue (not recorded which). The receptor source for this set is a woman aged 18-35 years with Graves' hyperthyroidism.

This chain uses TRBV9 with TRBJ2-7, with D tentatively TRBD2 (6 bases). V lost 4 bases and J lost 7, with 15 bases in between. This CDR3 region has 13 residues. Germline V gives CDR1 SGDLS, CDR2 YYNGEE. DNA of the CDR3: TGTGCCAGCAGCAGGGACTCGGCGGGGGAGCAGTACTTC. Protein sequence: CASSRDSAGEQYF.

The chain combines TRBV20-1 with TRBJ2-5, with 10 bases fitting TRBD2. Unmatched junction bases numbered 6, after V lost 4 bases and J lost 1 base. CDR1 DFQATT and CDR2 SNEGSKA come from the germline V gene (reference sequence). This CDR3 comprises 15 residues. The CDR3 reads CSATRTSGLQETQYF. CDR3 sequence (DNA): TGCAGTGCTACCAGGACTAGCGGACTCCAAGAGACCCAGTACTTC.

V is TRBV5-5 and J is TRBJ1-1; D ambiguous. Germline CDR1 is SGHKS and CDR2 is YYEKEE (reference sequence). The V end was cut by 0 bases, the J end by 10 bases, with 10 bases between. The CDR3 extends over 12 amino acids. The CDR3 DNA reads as TGTGCCAGCAGCTTGGAAGGGAGGACAGCTTTCTTT. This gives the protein CASSLEGRTAFF.

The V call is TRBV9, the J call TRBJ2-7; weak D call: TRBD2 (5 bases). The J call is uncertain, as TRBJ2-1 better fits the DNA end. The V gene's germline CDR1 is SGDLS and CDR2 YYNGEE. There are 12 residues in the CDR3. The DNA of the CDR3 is TGTGCCAGCAGCTTCGAGGGTGTGGAGCAGTTCTTC. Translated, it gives CASSFEGVEQFF.

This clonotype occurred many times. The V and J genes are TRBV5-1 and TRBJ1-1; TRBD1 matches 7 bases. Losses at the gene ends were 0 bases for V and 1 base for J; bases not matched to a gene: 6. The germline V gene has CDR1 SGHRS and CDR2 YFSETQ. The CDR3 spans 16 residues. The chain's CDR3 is CASSLGGQFGNTEAFF. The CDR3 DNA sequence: TGCGCCAGCAGCTTGGGGGGACAGTTTGGGAACACTGAAGCTTTCTTT.

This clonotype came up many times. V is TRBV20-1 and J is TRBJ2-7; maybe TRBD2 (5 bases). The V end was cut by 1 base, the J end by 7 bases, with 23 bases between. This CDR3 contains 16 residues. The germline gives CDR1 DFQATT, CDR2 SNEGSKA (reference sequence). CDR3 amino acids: CSARATRGASPGEQYF. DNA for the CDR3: TGCAGTGCTAGAGCCACCCGGGGAGCGTCTCCGGGTGAGCAGTACTTC.

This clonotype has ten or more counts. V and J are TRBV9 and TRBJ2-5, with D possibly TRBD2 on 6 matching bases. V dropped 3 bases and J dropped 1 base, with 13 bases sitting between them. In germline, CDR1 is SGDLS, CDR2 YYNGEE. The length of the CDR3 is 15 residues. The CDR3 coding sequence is TGTGCCAGCAGCGGACCCGGGACTCTCCAAGAGACCCAGTACTTC. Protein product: CASSGPGTLQETQYF.

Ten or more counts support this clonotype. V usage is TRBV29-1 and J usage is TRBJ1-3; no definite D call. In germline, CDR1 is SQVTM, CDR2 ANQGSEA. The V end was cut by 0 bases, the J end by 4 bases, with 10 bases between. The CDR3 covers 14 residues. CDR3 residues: CSVEDRGRGNTIYF. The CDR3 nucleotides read TGCAGCGTTGAAGATCGTGGCAGAGGAAACACCATATATTTT.

This chain's CDR3 is CASSLSVLRGSSYEQYF. The DNA for the CDR3 is TGTGCCAGCAGCTTATCCGTTTTGAGAGGGAGCTCCTACGAGCAGTACTTC. This chain joins TRBV7-9 and TRBJ2-7; a weak D match, TRBD2 (5 bases). The germline V gene has CDR1 SEHNR and CDR2 FQNEAQ (reference sequence). The germline V and J ends were trimmed by 2 bases and 0 bases, with 17 bases remaining between them. The length of the CDR3 is 17 residues.

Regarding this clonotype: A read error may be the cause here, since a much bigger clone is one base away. This CDR3 is CASSPRRTGWAGYTF. The CDR3 DNA sequence: TGTGCCAGCTCCCCCCGTAGGACAGGGTGGGCTGGCTACACCTTC. The chain couples TRBV2 to TRBJ1-2, with 8 bases identical to TRBD1. The CDR3 runs 15 residues. V was pared by 8 bases and J by 7 bases, with 15 bases of the junction left unmatched. Per the germline V gene, CDR1 is SNHLY and CDR2 is FYNNEI. Combining the CDR3 with reference TRBV2 and TRBJ1-2 gives the whole variable domain EPEVTQTPSHQVTQMGQEVILRCVPISNHLYFYWYRQILGQKVEFLVSFYNNEISEKSEIFDDQFSVERPDGSNFTLKIRSTKLEDSAMYFCASSPRRTGWAGYTFGSGTRLTVV.

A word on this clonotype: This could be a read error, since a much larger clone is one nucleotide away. CDR3 in amino acids: CASSPGVPWGQYF. DNA of the CDR3: TGTGCCAGCAGCCCCGGAGTTCCCTGGGGGCAGTACTTC. The rearrangement links TRBV9 to TRBJ2-7; no definite D call. Trimming left V 4 bases short and J 9 bases short, with 17 bases between. The CDR3 totals 13 residues. The germline gives CDR1 SGDLS, CDR2 YYNGEE. The whole variable domain, filled in from reference TRBV9 and TRBJ2-7, reads DSGVTQTPKHLITATGQRVTLRCSPRSGDLSVYWYQQSLDQGLQFLIQYYNGEERAKGNILERFSAQQFPDLHSELNLSSLELGDSALYFCASSPGVPWGQYFGPGTRLTVT.

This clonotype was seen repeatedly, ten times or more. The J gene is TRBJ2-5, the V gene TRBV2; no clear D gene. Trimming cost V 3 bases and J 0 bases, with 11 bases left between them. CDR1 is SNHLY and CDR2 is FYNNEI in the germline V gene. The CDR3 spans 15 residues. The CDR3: CASSDQRYYQETQYF. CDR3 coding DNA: TGTGCCAGCAGTGACCAGCGTTATTACCAAGAGACCCAGTACTTC. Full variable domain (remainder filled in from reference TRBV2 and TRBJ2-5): EPEVTQTPSHQVTQMGQEVILRCVPISNHLYFYWYRQILGQKVEFLVSFYNNEISEKSEIFDDQFSVERPDGSNFTLKIRSTKLEDSAMYFCASSDQRYYQETQYFGPGTRLLVL.

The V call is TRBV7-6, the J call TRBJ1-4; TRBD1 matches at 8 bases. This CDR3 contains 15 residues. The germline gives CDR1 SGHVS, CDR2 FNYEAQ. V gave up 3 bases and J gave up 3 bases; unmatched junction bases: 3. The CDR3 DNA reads TGTGCCAGCAGCTTCGGGACAGGCCCTAATGAAAAACTGTTTTTT. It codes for CASSFGTGPNEKLFF. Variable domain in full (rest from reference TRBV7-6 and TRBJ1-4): GAGVSQSPRYKVTKRGQDVALRCDPISGHVSLYWYRQALGQGPEFLTYFNYEAQQDKSGLPNDRFSAERPEGSISTLTIQRTEQRDSAMYRCASSFGTGPNEKLFFGSGTQLSVL.

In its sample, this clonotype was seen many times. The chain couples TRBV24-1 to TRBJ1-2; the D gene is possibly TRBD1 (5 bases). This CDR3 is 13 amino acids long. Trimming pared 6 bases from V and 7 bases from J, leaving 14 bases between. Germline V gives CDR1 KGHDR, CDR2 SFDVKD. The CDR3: CATSKNGGLGYTF. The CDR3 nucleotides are TGTGCCACCAGTAAGAACGGGGGTCTTGGCTACACCTTC.

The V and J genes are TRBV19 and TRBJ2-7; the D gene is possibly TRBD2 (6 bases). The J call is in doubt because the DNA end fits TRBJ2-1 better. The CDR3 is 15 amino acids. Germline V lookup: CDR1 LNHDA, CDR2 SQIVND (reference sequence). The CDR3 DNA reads TGTGCCAGTAGTATTTCCGGGAGCGGCTACAATGAGCAGTTCTTC. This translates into CASSISGSGYNEQFF.

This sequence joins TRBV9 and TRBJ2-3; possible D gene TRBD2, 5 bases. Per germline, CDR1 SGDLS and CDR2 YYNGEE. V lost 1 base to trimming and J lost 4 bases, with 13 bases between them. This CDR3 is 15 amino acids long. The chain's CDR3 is CASSVQWGVADTQYF. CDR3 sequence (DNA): TGTGCCAGCAGCGTACAATGGGGAGTAGCAGATACGCAGTATTTT.

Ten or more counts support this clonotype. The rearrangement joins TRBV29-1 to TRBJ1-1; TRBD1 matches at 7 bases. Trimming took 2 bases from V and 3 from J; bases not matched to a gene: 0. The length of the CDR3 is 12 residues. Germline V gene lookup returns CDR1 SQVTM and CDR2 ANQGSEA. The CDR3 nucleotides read TGCAGCGTTGAACAGGGGGACACTGAAGCTTTCTTT. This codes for CSVEQGDTEAFF.

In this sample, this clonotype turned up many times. The CDR3 DNA reads as TGTGCTAGTGGTTTAGCGGGTGTCGAAGAGACCCAGTACTTC. Amino acid sequence: CASGLAGVEETQYF. The chain carries TRBV12-5 and TRBJ2-5, with D possibly being TRBD2 (6 bases). Trimming removed 3 bases at V and 3 bases at J, with 11 bases between. Germline loops: CDR1 LGHNT, CDR2 FRNRAP. The CDR3 consists of 14 residues.

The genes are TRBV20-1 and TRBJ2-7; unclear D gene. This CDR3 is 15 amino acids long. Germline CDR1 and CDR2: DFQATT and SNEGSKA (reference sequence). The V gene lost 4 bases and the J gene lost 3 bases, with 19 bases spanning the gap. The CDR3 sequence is CSATDSGSGDYEQYF. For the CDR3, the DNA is TGCAGTGCTACAGACTCAGGCTCTGGGGACTACGAGCAGTACTTC.

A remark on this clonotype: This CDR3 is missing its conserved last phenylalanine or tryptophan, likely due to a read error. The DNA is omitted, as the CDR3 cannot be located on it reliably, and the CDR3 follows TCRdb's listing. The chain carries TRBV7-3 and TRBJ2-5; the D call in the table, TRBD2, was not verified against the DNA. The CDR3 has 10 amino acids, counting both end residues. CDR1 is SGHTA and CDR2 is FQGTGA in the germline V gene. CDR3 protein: CASSPHRLAG.